These 25 T cell receptor beta chains came from one sample sequenced in a study of tumor-infiltrating lymphocytes in oesophageal squamous cell carcinoma. TCRdb reprocessed the PCR reads with MiXCR, giving one entry per CDR3 protein. This table holds some 22,000 distinct CDR3 sequences, about 35% found once. Sequenced material: esophageal tumor tissue. The source is a male donor with esophageal squamous cell carcinoma.

This clonotype appeared a few times. V is TRBV7-8 and J is TRBJ2-3; D unresolved. This CDR3 comprises 11 residues. V lost 3 bases and J lost 8, with 6 bases in between. Germline V gene data show CDR1 as SGHVS and CDR2 as FQNEAQ. CDR3 protein: CASSFSVTQYF. DNA for the CDR3: TGTGCCAGCAGCTTCTCAGTTACGCAGTATTTT.

This clonotype was recorded only once. Just one base apart from a much larger clone, this may be a read error. The chain has TRBV19 and TRBJ2-3; 9 nucleotides agree with TRBD1. Gene TRBJ2-1 matches the end of the DNA better, so the J call may be wrong. The CDR3 covers 16 residues. Germline V gene sequence: CDR1 LNHDA, CDR2 SQIVND (reference sequence). The CDR3 nucleotides are TGTGCCAGTAGTGTTACCGGGACAGGGCTCTCCTACGAGCAGTTCTTC. Translation gives CASSVTGTGLSYEQFF.

This sequence joins TRBV15 and TRBJ2-5; no firm D call. The CDR3 is made up of 13 amino acids. Trimming removed 1 base at V and 5 bases at J, with 8 bases between. Germline V gives CDR1 LNHNV, CDR2 YYDKDF (reference sequence). Written as DNA, the CDR3 is TGTGCCACCAGCAGAGGTTTTAGGGAGACCCAGTACTTC. The encoded protein is CATSRGFRETQYF.

The table lists this clonotype with many counts. This may come from a read error, since a much larger clone is one base off. The rearrangement uses TRBV7-9 and TRBJ2-3, with a possible D match to TRBD2 (5 bases). The CDR3 spans 15 residues. Trimming pared 1 base from V and 14 bases from J, leaving 22 bases between. Germline V gene sequence: CDR1 SEHNR, CDR2 FQNEAQ (reference sequence). CDR3 nucleotide sequence: TGTGCCAGCAGCTTAGTACTACCGAACACCGGGGAGCTGTATTTT. It is translated as CASSLVLPNTGELYF.

A word on this clonotype: This may be a read error: a much more frequent sequence differs by one nucleotide. The chain joins TRBV5-6 to TRBJ2-5; TRBD1 matches 8 bases. The DNA end favors TRBJ2-1, so the J call may be wrong. Germline V gene lookup returns CDR1 SGHDT and CDR2 YYEEEE. The CDR3 covers 14 residues. The CDR3 nucleotides read TGTGCCAGCAGGCCTGACAGGGGTGCATACGAGCAGTTCTTC. Amino acids: CASRPDRGAYEQFF.

As for this clonotype: Because it lacks the conserved phenylalanine or tryptophan at the end, this CDR3 is likely a read error. No DNA is shown, since the ends of the CDR3 on it are uncertain; the CDR3 is the one TCRdb lists. This chain uses TRBV12-3 or TRBV12-4 with TRBJ2-3; the DNA was not compared with TRBD2, the D call given in the table. The CDR3 is 15 amino acids in total, end residues counted. The CDR3 loop reads CASSLTGPTEAFFGQ.

This clonotype showed up many times. The chain carries TRBV28 and TRBJ1-2; 9 bases are a match to TRBD1. The CDR3 spans 14 residues. Germline lookup yields CDR1 MDHEN and CDR2 SYDVKM. The ends lost 8 bases at V and 0 bases at J; junction bases unmatched: 4. The CDR3 DNA is TGTGCCAGCGCTTGGACAGGGGCTAACTATGGCTACACCTTC. Translated: CASAWTGANYGYTF.

This clonotype was seen at least ten times. The V and J genes are TRBV6-1 and TRBJ2-7; 7 bases fit TRBD2. V trimming: 10 bases; J trimming: 5 bases; junction bases outside the gene matches: 17. Germline CDR1 is MNHNS and CDR2 is SASEGT. This CDR3 has 15 residues. The CDR3 nucleotides read TGTGCCACCAAGAGGGGAGGGCCGATCGGGAACGAGCAGTACTTC. Protein: CATKRGGPIGNEQYF.

This clonotype appeared many times. The chain has TRBV7-2 and TRBJ2-1, with 7 positions matching TRBD2. V trimming: 2 bases; J trimming: 6 bases; junction bases outside the gene matches: 7. CDR1 is SGHTA and CDR2 is FQGNSA in the germline V gene. This CDR3 spans 15 amino acids. The CDR3 coding sequence is TGTGCCAGCAGCTTATACCCTAGCGGAGGCAATGAGCAGTTCTTC. This gives the protein CASSLYPSGGNEQFF. Variable domain in full (rest from reference TRBV7-2 and TRBJ2-1): GAGVSQSPSNKVTEKGKDVELRCDPISGHTALYWYRQSLGQGLEFLIYFQGNSAPDKSGLPSDRFSAERTGGSVSTLTIQRTQQEDSAVYLCASSLYPSGGNEQFFGPGTRLTVL.

This clonotype was seen a few times. This sequence joins TRBV7-9 and TRBJ2-5; D uncertain. CDR1 is SEHNR and CDR2 is FQNEAQ in the germline V gene (reference sequence). V lost 2 bases to trimming and J lost 3 bases, with 7 bases between them. The length of the CDR3 is 13 residues. In nucleotides, the CDR3 is TGTGCCAGCAGCTTACGGGCTGAAGAGACCCAGTACTTC. Its translation: CASSLRAEETQYF.

Concerning this clonotype: In this CDR3 the conserved last residue, phenylalanine or tryptophan, is missing, so a read error is likely. The DNA is left out, because the CDR3 cannot be placed on it with certainty; the CDR3 is given as TCRdb lists it. The gene calls are TRBV28 and TRBJ2-1. The CDR3 region is 15 residues in length, termini included. The germline V gene has CDR1 MDHEN and CDR2 SYDVKM. CDR3 loop: CASSSPSYGGYTFGS.

The chain joins TRBV10-3 to TRBJ2-6, with a possible D match to TRBD1 (5 bases). The J call may be mistaken, given a closer DNA end match to TRBJ2-1. The CDR3 sequence is 12 residues long. Germline V lookup: CDR1 ENHRY, CDR2 SYGVKD. This chain's CDR3 is CAISESRVEQFF. The CDR3 coding sequence is TGTGCCATCAGTGAGTCCAGGGTTGAGCAGTTCTTC.

This clonotype was seen once. The rearrangement uses TRBV6-1 and TRBJ2-5; D possibly matches TRBD1 or TRBD2 (6 bases each). The J call may be mistaken, given a closer DNA end match to TRBJ2-6. Per the germline V gene, CDR1 is MNHNS and CDR2 is SASEGT. The CDR3 extends over 15 amino acids. The CDR3 spells CASRRDTSGANVLTF. CDR3 DNA sequence: TGTGCCAGCAGGCGGGACACCTCTGGGGCCAACGTCCTGACTTTC.

In this sample, this clonotype turned up many times. The chain combines TRBV11-2 with TRBJ2-1; 11 bases fit TRBD2. CDR3 length equals 17 residues. After removal of 6 bases from V and 7 bases from J, the junction contained 14 bases not matched to a gene. The V gene's germline CDR1 is SGHAT and CDR2 FQNNGV. In DNA form, the CDR3 reads TGTGCCAGCAGGCAATACATTTCTAGCGGGAGGTCGAATGAGCAGTTCTTC. Its protein is CASRQYISSGRSNEQFF.

By sample fraction, this clonotype is medium-sized (0.01 to 0.1%). In DNA, the CDR3 is TGTGCCAGCAGTTTTCTGAGGGCTGGAACCTACGAGCAGTACTTC. Protein sequence: CASSFLRAGTYEQYF. The chain links TRBV28 to TRBJ2-7; maybe TRBD2 (5 bases). The ends were cut back, 3 bases at V and 2 bases at J, with 14 bases in the middle. CDR1 and CDR2 (germline): MDHEN, SYDVKM. The CDR3 sequence is 15 residues long. The full variable domain, rest sourced from reference TRBV28 and TRBJ2-7, is DVKVTQSSRYLVKRTGEKVFLECVQDMDHENMFWYRQDPGLGLRLIYFSYDVKMKEKGDIPEGYSVSREKKERFSLILESASTNQTSMYLCASSFLRAGTYEQYFGPGTRLTVT.

By sample fraction, this clonotype is medium-sized. V is TRBV7-6 and J is TRBJ2-7; 7 nucleotides line up with TRBD1. Trimming took 5 bases from V and 5 from J; bases not matched to a gene: 9. This CDR3 is built from 14 residues. CDR1 is SGHVS and CDR2 is FNYEAQ in the germline V gene. The CDR3 here is CASSPRTGTHEQYF. The CDR3 DNA reads TGTGCCAGCAGCCCACGGACAGGTACGCACGAGCAGTACTTC. The full variable domain, its missing parts supplied by reference TRBV7-6 and TRBJ2-7, is GAGVSQSPRYKVTKRGQDVALRCDPISGHVSLYWYRQALGQGPEFLTYFNYEAQQDKSGLPNDRFSAERPEGSISTLTIQRTEQRDSAMYRCASSPRTGTHEQYFGPGTRLTVT.

The chain carries TRBV28 and TRBJ2-5, with D possibly being TRBD1 or TRBD2 (5 bases each). CDR1 and CDR2 (germline): MDHEN, SYDVKM. The CDR3 consists of 17 residues. With 3 bases removed from V and 2 bases from J, the gap between germline ends came to 19 bases. The CDR3 bases are TGTGCCAGCAGTTTTCGGATGGTGGGGGACGGACAAGAGACCCAGTACTTC. This sequence encodes CASSFRMVGDGQETQYF. Filled out from reference TRBV28 and TRBJ2-5, the complete variable domain reads DVKVTQSSRYLVKRTGEKVFLECVQDMDHENMFWYRQDPGLGLRLIYFSYDVKMKEKGDIPEGYSVSREKKERFSLILESASTNQTSMYLCASSFRMVGDGQETQYFGPGTRLLVL.

Many counts were recorded for this clonotype. This chain links TRBV12-3 or TRBV12-4 with TRBJ2-5, with 7 positions matching TRBD2. The CDR3 totals 14 residues. J lost 11 bases, V lost 1 base, and 10 bases had no gene match. CDR3 in DNA: TGTGCCAGCAGTTTAGGAAGGGAGGGTCCAGCGCAGTACTTC. This codes for CASSLGREGPAQYF.

About this clonotype itself: This CDR3 fails to terminate in the conserved phenylalanine or tryptophan, so it likely reflects a read error. The DNA is omitted, as the CDR3 cannot be located on it reliably, and the CDR3 follows TCRdb's listing. J is TRBJ1-1 and V is TRBV6-6; TRBD1, the table's D call, was not compared with the DNA. The CDR3 has 18 amino acids, counting both end residues. Germline CDR1 and CDR2: MNHNY and SVGAGI (reference sequence). CDR3 sequence: CASSYSENPMGRPSTSGQ.

This clonotype was counted ten times or more. The chain recombines TRBV10-2 with TRBJ2-3, with 7 bases fitting TRBD2. CDR3 size: 15 residues. The germline gives CDR1 WSHSY, CDR2 SAAADI. J lost 0 bases, V lost 3 bases, and 3 bases had no gene match. For the CDR3, the DNA is TGCGCCAGCAGTGACGGCGGGGGTAGCACAGATACGCAGTATTTT. This translates into CASSDGGGSTDTQYF.

The rearrangement joins TRBV5-6 to TRBJ2-5; 10 bases line up with TRBD2. CDR3 length: 22 residues. V gave up 0 bases and J gave up 0 bases; unmatched junction bases: 20. Germline V CDR1 and CDR2: SGHDT, YYEEEE. The CDR3 is CASSLGTGLEREGSGHQETQYF. The CDR3 DNA reads TGTGCCAGCAGCTTGGGTACAGGGCTCGAGCGGGAGGGTAGTGGGCACCAAGAGACCCAGTACTTC.

On this clonotype itself: A much larger clone lies one base from this, so it may be a read error. The DNA is left out, because the CDR3 cannot be placed on it with certainty; the CDR3 is given as TCRdb lists it. The chain recombines TRBV18 with TRBJ2-7; the table's D call of TRBD2 was not tested on the DNA. CDR1 is KGHSH and CDR2 is LQKENI in the germline V gene. Termini included, the CDR3 measures 15 amino acids. CDR3 sequence reads: CASSRRAGVSDEQYF.

Notes on this clonotype: Given the absence of the conserved phenylalanine or tryptophan at the CDR3 end, a read error is likely. It is unclear where the CDR3 begins or ends on the DNA, so no DNA is shown, and the CDR3 is as TCRdb lists it. The rearrangement joins TRBV7-2 to TRBJ2-3; the table calls TRBD2, which could not be checked here. The germline gives CDR1 SGHTA, CDR2 FQGNSA. A total of 13 residues make up the CDR3, ends included. The CDR3 protein is CASSLAASSTSGR.

V usage is TRBV10-3 and J usage is TRBJ2-4; TRBD1 matches 11 bases. TRBJ2-5 explains the end of the DNA better; the J call may be wrong. Germline V CDR1 and CDR2: ENHRY, SYGVKD. The length of the CDR3 is 14 residues. CDR3 region: CATTPGTGGWTQYF. The DNA for the CDR3 is TGTGCCACCACCCCGGGGACAGGGGGTTGGACCCAGTACTTC.

This clonotype was counted only a few times. The conserved phenylalanine or tryptophan normally closing the CDR3 is absent here, so this likely arose from a read error. No DNA is shown, since the ends of the CDR3 on it are uncertain; the CDR3 is the one TCRdb lists. This chain links TRBV7-6 with TRBJ2-1; TRBD2, the table's D call, lacks a check against the DNA. The CDR3 adds up to 9 amino acids, both ends counted. In germline, CDR1 is SGHVS, CDR2 FNYEAQ. The CDR3 region is CASSLRDSR.